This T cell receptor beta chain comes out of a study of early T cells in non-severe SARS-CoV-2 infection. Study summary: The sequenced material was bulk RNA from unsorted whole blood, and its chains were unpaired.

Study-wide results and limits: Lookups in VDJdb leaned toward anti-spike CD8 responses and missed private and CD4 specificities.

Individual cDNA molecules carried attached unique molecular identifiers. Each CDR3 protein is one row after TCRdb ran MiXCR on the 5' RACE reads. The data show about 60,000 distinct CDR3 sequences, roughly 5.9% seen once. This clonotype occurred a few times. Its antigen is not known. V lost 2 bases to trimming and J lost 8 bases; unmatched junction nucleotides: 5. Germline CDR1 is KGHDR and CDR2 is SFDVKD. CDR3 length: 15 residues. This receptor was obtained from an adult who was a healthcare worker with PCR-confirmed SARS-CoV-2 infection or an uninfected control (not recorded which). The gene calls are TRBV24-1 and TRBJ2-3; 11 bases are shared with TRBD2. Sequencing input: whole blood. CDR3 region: CATSDYSGRAGTQYF. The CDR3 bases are TGTGCCACCAGTGATTATAGCGGGAGGGCCGGTACGCAGTATTTT.